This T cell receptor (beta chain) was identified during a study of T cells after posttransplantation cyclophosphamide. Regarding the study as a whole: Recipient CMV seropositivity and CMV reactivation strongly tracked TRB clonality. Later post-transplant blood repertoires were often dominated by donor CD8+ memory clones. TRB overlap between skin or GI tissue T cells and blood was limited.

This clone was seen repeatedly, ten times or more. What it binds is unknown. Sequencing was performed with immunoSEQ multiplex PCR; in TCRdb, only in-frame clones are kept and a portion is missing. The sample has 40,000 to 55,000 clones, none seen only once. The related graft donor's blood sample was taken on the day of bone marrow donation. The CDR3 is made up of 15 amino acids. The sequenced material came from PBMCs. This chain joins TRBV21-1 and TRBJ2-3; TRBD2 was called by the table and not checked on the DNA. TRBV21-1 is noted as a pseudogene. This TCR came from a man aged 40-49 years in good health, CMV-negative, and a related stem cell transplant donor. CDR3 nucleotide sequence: TGTGCCAAAAAAGACCGCGGGGGTTCCACAGATACGCAGTATTTT. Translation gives CAKKDRGGSTDTQYF.